These 23 T cell receptor beta chains share one sample of origin, sequenced in a study of blood T cell repertoires in COVID-19. Sequenced by immunoSEQ multiplex PCR; TCRdb stores in-frame clones only, minus some. The sample consists of roughly 60,000 clones, 70% to 85% of them appearing once. The sequenced sample was peripheral blood. The receptors were gathered from a man aged 60 to 69 with acute or convalescent COVID-19.

The V gene is TRBV12-3 or TRBV12-4, the J gene TRBJ1-3, with unresolved D. V was trimmed by 7 bases and J by 6 bases, leaving 13 bases between them. The CDR3 contains 13 residues. The CDR3 sequence is CASTSNRENTIYF. CDR3 in DNA: TGTGCCAGCACCTCGAACAGAGAAAACACCATATATTTT.

This clone was observed once. The chain has TRBV14 and TRBJ1-6; the D gene is possibly TRBD1 (6 bases). The CDR3 is 15 residues long. Trimming removed 4 bases from V and 7 bases from J, with 14 bases in between. Germline V gives CDR1 SGHDN, CDR2 FVKESK. CDR3 DNA sequence: TGTGCCAGCAGCCGAACAGGGAGTAGGAATTCACCCCTCCACTTT. Translating it yields CASSRTGSRNSPLHF.

The chain employs TRBV25-1 and TRBJ2-3, with 10 bases identical to TRBD1. Germline values: CDR1 MGHDK, CDR2 SYGVNS. This CDR3 spans 14 amino acids. V shed 6 bases, J shed 6 bases, and the junction held 6 bases outside the gene matches. The CDR3 loop is CASRTGGASDTQYF. The DNA of the CDR3 is TGTGCCAGCAGGACAGGGGGCGCATCGGATACGCAGTATTTT.

This clone was detected only a few times. The CDR3 DNA reads TGTGCCAGCAGCCCTGGGACAGGGAATCAGCCCCAGCATTTT. Its translation is CASSPGTGNQPQHF. V usage is TRBV13 and J usage is TRBJ1-5; 9 bases are shared with TRBD1. The J segment lost 4 bases and the V segment lost 5 bases, leaving 3 bases of the junction unmatched. The germline CDR1 and CDR2 sequences are PRHDT and FYEKMQ (reference sequence). CDR3 length: 14 amino acids.

This clone was detected once. The chain uses TRBV18 and TRBJ2-2, with D possibly matching TRBD2 (6 bases). The CDR3 is made up of 15 amino acids. V was pared by 6 bases and J by 4 bases, with 15 bases between. Germline V gene data show CDR1 as KGHSH and CDR2 as LQKENI. CDR3 nucleotides: TGTGCCAGCTCCCCCCAGGAGGGGTTCACCGGGGAGCTGTTTTTT. Protein sequence: CASSPQEGFTGELFF.

This chain links TRBV29-1 with TRBJ1-4; 8 positions match TRBD1. Germline-derived CDR1 and CDR2 are SQVTM and ANQGSEA. CDR3 size: 13 residues. J gave up 4 bases and V 3 bases, and 1 base lay outside the gene matches. CDR3 residues: CSVEDRDNEKLFF. For the CDR3, the DNA is TGCAGCGTTGAGGACAGGGATAATGAAAAACTGTTTTTT.

The chain employs TRBV9 and TRBJ1-6; 8 nucleotides match TRBD1. Germline loops: CDR1 SGDLS, CDR2 YYNGEE. CDR3 length: 14 residues. J gave up 10 bases and V 4 bases, and 7 bases lay outside the gene matches. The CDR3 reads CASSFGTGNSPLHF. CDR3 sequence (DNA): TGTGCCAGCAGCTTTGGGACAGGTAACTCACCCCTCCACTTT.

V gene TRBV9 combines with J gene TRBJ1-3; perhaps TRBD1 as D (5 bases). V was shortened by 4 bases and J by 4 bases, with 18 bases between the two germline ends. In germline, CDR1 is SGDLS, CDR2 YYNGEE. CDR3 length equals 16 residues. This chain's CDR3 is CASSSSRESSGNTIYF. The CDR3 DNA sequence: TGTGCCAGCAGCTCGAGCAGGGAATCCTCCGGAAACACCATATATTTT.

The V and J genes are TRBV2 and TRBJ1-3; D remains unclear. Germline lookup yields CDR1 SNHLY and CDR2 FYNNEI. V was clipped by 4 bases and J by 2 bases, with 12 bases between them. The CDR3 length is 15 residues. The CDR3 DNA is TGTGCCAGCAGTGCGGCGGGTTTTACTGGAAACACCATATATTTT. Amino acids: CASSAAGFTGNTIYF.

The V gene is TRBV19, the J gene TRBJ1-1; 7 bases agree with TRBD1. The CDR3 has 15 residues. CDR1 and CDR2 from the germline V gene are LNHDA and SQIVND (reference sequence). V gave up 8 bases and J gave up 3 bases; unmatched junction bases: 12. CDR3 sequence reads: CASRRQGRSDTEAFF. In nucleotides, the CDR3 is TGTGCCAGTCGGAGACAGGGCCGGAGTGACACTGAAGCTTTCTTT.

The rearrangement joins TRBV5-1 to TRBJ1-1; 7 bases match TRBD1. J lost 5 bases, V lost 1 base, and 8 bases had no gene match. Germline V gene data show CDR1 as SGHRS and CDR2 as YFSETQ. This CDR3 has 15 amino acids. In nucleotides, the CDR3 is TGCGCCAGCAGCTTGAGGACAGGATTTGGGACTGAAGCTTTCTTT. The encoded protein is CASSLRTGFGTEAFF.

V and J are TRBV30 and TRBJ1-2, with D perhaps TRBD1 (6 bases). This CDR3 region has 16 residues. Trimming removed 3 bases at V and 4 bases at J, with 21 bases between. In germline, CDR1 is GTSNPN, CDR2 SVGIG (reference sequence). Here the CDR3 DNA reads TGTGCCTGGAGGGGCCTGGGGGCAGCCCCATCCTATGGCTACACCTTC. Protein: CAWRGLGAAPSYGYTF.

This chain joins TRBV2 and TRBJ1-4; maybe TRBD1 (5 bases). This CDR3 region has 15 residues. Trimming shortened V by 5 bases and J by 0 bases, and 10 bases separated the two germline ends. Germline V gene data show CDR1 as SNHLY and CDR2 as FYNNEI. CDR3 in amino acids: CASSTETATNEKLFF. The CDR3 DNA sequence: TGTGCCAGCAGTACGGAGACAGCAACTAATGAAAAACTGTTTTTT.

The chain joins TRBV2 to TRBJ1-3, with D unresolved. The CDR3 contains 15 residues. Per germline, CDR1 SNHLY and CDR2 FYNNEI. Trimming cost V 6 bases and J 0 bases, with 12 bases left between them. Written as DNA, the CDR3 is TGTGCCAGCAGAGGCACTTGGAGCTCTGGAAACACCATATATTTT. Translating gives CASRGTWSSGNTIYF. Full variable domain (remainder filled in from reference TRBV2 and TRBJ1-3): EPEVTQTPSHQVTQMGQEVILRCVPISNHLYFYWYRQILGQKVEFLVSFYNNEISEKSEIFDDQFSVERPDGSNFTLKIRSTKLEDSAMYFCASRGTWSSGNTIYFGEGSWLTVV.

This clone turned up a few times. The chain combines TRBV14 with TRBJ2-7; 15 nucleotides line up with TRBD2. Germline CDR1 SGHDN, CDR2 FVKESK. The V gene end was trimmed by 9 bases and the J gene end by 6 bases; junction bases not matched to a gene: 3. The CDR3 loop spans 13 amino acids. The CDR3 DNA is TGTGCCAGTGGACTAGCGGGGGGGCGCGAGCAGTACTTC. As protein: CASGLAGGREQYF.

This clone was picked up one time. V is TRBV2 and J is TRBJ1-2; possibly TRBD1 for D (5 bases). V gave up 6 bases and J gave up 2 bases, with 19 bases separating them. CDR3 length equals 16 residues. Germline-derived CDR1 and CDR2 are SNHLY and FYNNEI. The CDR3: CASSATLTTVNYGYTF. CDR3 DNA sequence: TGTGCCAGCAGCGCTACCTTGACGACAGTCAACTATGGCTACACCTTC.

The CDR3 sequence: CASSSGTALGGYTF. The CDR3 nucleotides read TGCGCCAGCAGCTCCGGGACAGCACTTGGTGGCTACACCTTC. The chain recombines TRBV5-1 with TRBJ1-2, with 7 bases fitting TRBD1. Germline-derived CDR1 and CDR2 are SGHRS and YFSETQ. V shed 3 bases, J shed 7 bases, and the junction held 9 bases outside the gene matches. The CDR3 totals 14 residues. Full variable domain (rest looked up from reference TRBV5-1 and TRBJ1-2): KAGVTQTPRYLIKTRGQQVTLSCSPISGHRSVSWYQQTPGQGLQFLFEYFSETQRNKGNFPGRFSGRQFSNSRSEMNVSTLELGDSALYLCASSSGTALGGYTFGSGTRLTVV.

The chain carries TRBV2 and TRBJ2-5, with 7 bases matching TRBD1. The CDR3 totals 14 residues. V shed 6 bases and J 4 bases; nucleotides not matched to a gene: 8. Per germline, CDR1 SNHLY and CDR2 FYNNEI. The CDR3 DNA reads TGTGCCAGCAGCCGGTTCGCAGGGGGAGAGACCCAGTACTTC. Translated, it gives CASSRFAGGETQYF.

The chain has TRBV6-5 and TRBJ1-1, with a possible D match to TRBD1 (5 bases). The CDR3 spans 13 residues. Trimming removed 0 bases at V and 7 bases at J, with 9 bases between. Germline V CDR1 and CDR2: MNHEY, SVGAGI. The CDR3 DNA follows: TGTGCCAGCAGTTACTCGTGGGGGGTTGAAGCTTTCTTT. This sequence encodes CASSYSWGVEAFF.

The gene calls are TRBV18 and TRBJ1-5, with a possible D match to TRBD1 (6 bases). Germline CDR1 and CDR2: KGHSH and LQKENI. The CDR3 extends over 16 amino acids. V was clipped by 2 bases and J by 5 bases, with 16 bases between them. This CDR3 reads CASSPLGPGADQPQHF. In DNA, the CDR3 is TGTGCCAGCTCACCATTAGGTCCAGGGGCGGATCAGCCCCAGCATTTT. Using reference TRBV18 and TRBJ1-5 for the parts outside the CDR3, the full variable domain is NAGVMQNPRHLVRRRGQEARLRCSPMKGHSHVYWYRQLPEEGLKFMVYLQKENIIDESGMPKERFSAEFPKEGPSILRIQQVVRGDSAAYFCASSPLGPGADQPQHFGDGTRLSIL.

V is TRBV28 and J is TRBJ1-5; 7 bases fit TRBD1. This CDR3 is 20 amino acids long. The J segment lost 4 bases and the V segment lost 2 bases, leaving 20 bases of the junction unmatched. Germline CDR1 reads MDHEN; CDR2 reads SYDVKM. The CDR3 protein is CASSLRALSFGTDNNQPQHF. CDR3 nucleotide sequence: TGTGCCAGCAGTTTACGGGCCTTGTCGTTCGGGACAGACAATAATCAGCCCCAGCATTTT.

Points on this clone: The junction departs from germline at one end; a sequencing error may be responsible. The chain has TRBV6-5 and TRBJ1-5; D remains ambiguous. The CDR3 spans 13 residues. In germline, CDR1 is MNHEY, CDR2 SVGAGI. CDR3 residues: CASSYTSDQPQHF. CDR3 sequence (DNA): TGTGCCAGCAGTTACACTAGCGATCAGCCCCAGCATTTT.

The chain recombines TRBV9 with TRBJ2-3, with 12 nucleotides matching TRBD2. The CDR3 has 15 residues. CDR1 and CDR2 from the germline V gene are SGDLS and YYNGEE. Trimming at V came to 7 bases and at J to 7 bases, leaving 10 bases not matched to a gene. CDR3 coding DNA: TGTGCCAGCGGTCTACCTAGCGGGGGGGCAAATACGCAGTATTTT. Translation: CASGLPSGGANTQYF.